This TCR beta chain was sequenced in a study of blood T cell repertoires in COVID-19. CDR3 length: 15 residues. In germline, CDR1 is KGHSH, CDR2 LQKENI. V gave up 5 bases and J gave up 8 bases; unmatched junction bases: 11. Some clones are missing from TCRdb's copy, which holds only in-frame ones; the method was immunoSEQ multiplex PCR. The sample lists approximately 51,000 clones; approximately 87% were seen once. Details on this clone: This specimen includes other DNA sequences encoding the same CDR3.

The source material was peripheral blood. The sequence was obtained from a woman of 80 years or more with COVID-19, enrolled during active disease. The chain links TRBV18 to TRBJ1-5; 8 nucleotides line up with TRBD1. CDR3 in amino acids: CASSRGQGVKEPQHF. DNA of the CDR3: TGTGCCAGCTCAAGAGGACAGGGCGTAAAGGAGCCCCAGCATTTT.